The source of this TCR beta chain is a study of breast tumors, draining lymph nodes, adjacent tissues. TCRdb processed the multiplex PCR reads anew with MiXCR; each CDR3 protein has one entry. This table holds some 130,000 distinct CDR3 sequences, approximately 20% found once. Samples came from axillary lymph nodes draining the breast cancer. As concerns this clonotype: Its antigen is unknown.

Whole-study findings and limits: Luminal-like breast cancer showed significantly greater tumor-nontumor repertoire similarity than basal-like breast cancer did.

CDR1 and CDR2 (germline): MNHNS, SASEGT. V shed 2 bases and J 1 base; nucleotides not matched to a gene: 11. This CDR3 is built from 18 residues. Input material: axillary lymph node tissue. The receptor was isolated from a female donor with breast cancer. Some clones in this sample may be carry-over from other donors' samples. The chain links TRBV6-1 to TRBJ2-5, with TRBD2 identical over 9 bases. The CDR3: CASSEYFGGGGVQETQYF. The CDR3 DNA reads as TGTGCCAGCAGTGAATATTTTGGGGGCGGGGGGGTCCAAGAGACCCAGTACTTC.